This T cell receptor (beta chain) originates from a study of molecular identifiers for immune sequencing clone quantification. This CDR3 is built from 17 residues. V lost 2 bases and J lost 5, with 20 bases in between. Germline V gene sequence: CDR1 LNHDA, CDR2 SQIVND (reference sequence). Bulk TCR library preparation followed previously described methods with listed TCR primers. MiXCR, run by TCRdb on the PCR reads, gives a single entry per CDR3 protein. Of 300,000 to 400,000 distinct CDR3 sequences listed, about a fifth were seen once; the top ten hold roughly 0.8%. Ten or more counts support this clonotype.

This clonotype was obtained from a human donor in good health. Some libraries in this study had Jurkat cell RNA spiked in. Sequencing was performed on naive CD8+ T cells from blood, with Jurkat cell RNA spiked in. Stated subset: FACS-sorted CD8+CD4-CCR7+CD45RA+ naive T cells. This chain joins TRBV19 and TRBJ2-3; D is possibly TRBD1 or TRBD2 (5 bases each). The chain's CDR3 is CASSITGHPSMEDTQYF. CDR3 nucleotides: TGTGCCAGTAGTATAACGGGGCACCCCAGTATGGAAGATACGCAGTATTTT.